This T cell receptor (beta chain) was recovered during a study of T cells after yellow fever vaccination. Germline loops: CDR1 SGHNT, CDR2 YYREEE (reference sequence). This CDR3 spans 17 amino acids. With V trimmed by 4 bases and J by 5 bases, 14 bases remained unmatched. Overall study findings and caveats: Reappearing after the booster were most of the clones from primary vaccination (less than 98% CD4, 70% to 90% CD8).

This clonotype turned up a few times. Antigen: not known. TCRdb reprocessed the 5' RACE reads via MiXCR and lists one record per CDR3 protein. Here the sample spans 500,000 to 650,000 distinct CDR3 sequences, over 9% being singletons. The sample in question was PBMCs, obtained on the day of the yellow fever booster vaccination. The receptor was derived from a man aged 25-45 years who received the YFV17D yellow fever vaccine. The chain couples TRBV5-4 to TRBJ2-7, with TRBD2 identical over 11 bases. CDR3 residues: CASSPNLLAGVLNEQYF. CDR3 nucleotides: TGTGCCAGCAGCCCCAACCTACTAGCGGGAGTCCTCAACGAGCAGTACTTC.